Sequencing of this T cell receptor (beta chain) was carried out in a study of shared clonotypes between healthy human individuals. Study at large: Aged 18 to 49, the donors were two women and three men.

This CDR3 region has 13 residues. Between the trimmed V and J ends, which lost 0 bases and 3 bases, there was a span of 6 bases. In germline, CDR1 is SGDLS, CDR2 YYNGEE. In the case of this clone: Its antigen remains unidentified. The same CDR3 arises from other DNA sequences in this sample as well.

Study-level findings and limits: What naive subsets generally showed was a larger estimated richness than memory subsets showed. An expected dependence of interdonor clonotype sharing on sequencing depth was noted.

Clones were read by immunoSEQ multiplex PCR, and TCRdb kept only the in-frame ones, dropping some. The table shows 550,000 to 650,000 clones, with about 96% occurring only once. CD8 cells classed as naive were CD45RO-negative and positively selected for CCR7, excluding terminally differentiated effector memory CD45RA+ cells. Donors comprised only Caucasian adults living in Nashville, Tennessee. What was sequenced was naive CD8+ T cells sorted from blood. The sequence was obtained from a woman in her twenties or thirties in good health. The chain is built from TRBV9 and TRBJ1-1; D uncertain. CDR3 loop: CASSVGGDTEAFF. In DNA form, the CDR3 reads TGTGCCAGCAGCGTAGGAGGTGACACTGAAGCTTTCTTT.